A selection of T cell receptor beta chains follows, all from one sample in a study of blood T cell repertoires in COVID-19. The assay was immunoSEQ multiplex PCR, and TCRdb's table has in-frame clones only and misses some. Here the sample spans 110,000 to 150,000 clones, more than 75% being singletons. Source material: PBMCs or T cells enriched from blood (not recorded which). These receptors came from a man in his sixties who had recovered from COVID-19. CDR3s include the opening cysteine and the closing phenylalanine or tryptophan. Fields, in order: CDR3 length, V gene, CDR3 protein.

cdr3_length: 13
v_call: TRBV3-1/TRBV3-2
cdr3_aa: CASSPGGKYGYTF

cdr3_length: 15
v_call: TRBV19
cdr3_aa: CASSTQGGVFYTQYF

cdr3_length: 10
v_call: TRBV29-1
cdr3_aa: CSISNYGYTF

cdr3_length: 13
v_call: TRBV10-3
cdr3_aa: CAISARTPGEQFF

cdr3_length: 15
v_call: TRBV4-2
cdr3_aa: CASSQDRGVNTEAFF

cdr3_length: 12
v_call: TRBV13
cdr3_aa: CASSARGRGYTF

cdr3_length: 16
v_call: TRBV4-1
cdr3_aa: CASSQGLAGATGELFF

cdr3_length: 15
v_call: TRBV7-9
cdr3_aa: CASSTDRGDTYEQYF

cdr3_length: 14
v_call: TRBV4-2
cdr3_aa: CASSPGQGTNTIYF

cdr3_length: 13
v_call: TRBV7-2
cdr3_aa: CASSGQGGTEAFF

cdr3_length: 14
v_call: TRBV29-1
cdr3_aa: CSVVWGHSNQPQHF

cdr3_length: 15
v_call: TRBV5-1
cdr3_aa: CASSPGLAGDNEQFF

cdr3_length: 14
v_call: TRBV2
cdr3_aa: CASSLQGTYQPQHF

cdr3_length: 13
v_call: TRBV18
cdr3_aa: CASSSDSQETQYF

cdr3_length: 12
v_call: TRBV10-3
cdr3_aa: CAIRRANTEAFF

cdr3_length: 14
v_call: TRBV5-4
cdr3_aa: CASSPDRGTDTQYF

cdr3_length: 13
v_call: TRBV5-1
cdr3_aa: CASSGGQDYTIYF

cdr3_length: 14
v_call: TRBV29-1
cdr3_aa: CSVTGVWVNTEAFF

cdr3_length: 14
v_call: TRBV4-2
cdr3_aa: CASSQSQSNTEAFF

cdr3_length: 14
v_call: TRBV28
cdr3_aa: CASSLGTFANEQYF

cdr3_length: 16
v_call: TRBV4-1
cdr3_aa: CASSQARGGGVDTQYF

cdr3_length: 15
v_call: TRBV10-2
cdr3_aa: CASRQTGDGNQPQHF

cdr3_length: 12
v_call: TRBV5-4
cdr3_aa: CASSVDDQPQHF

cdr3_length: 13
v_call: TRBV5-1
cdr3_aa: CASSQGPSYEQYF

cdr3_length: 13
v_call: TRBV25-1
cdr3_aa: CASRDRVGEKLFF

cdr3_length: 17
v_call: TRBV7-8
cdr3_aa: CASSPSRQIVSGNTIYF

cdr3_length: 13
v_call: TRBV2
cdr3_aa: CASVLGQNGELFF

cdr3_length: 16
v_call: TRBV5-4
cdr3_aa: CASSFGGQTTNEKLFF

cdr3_length: 15
v_call: TRBV6-5
cdr3_aa: CASSYLRTASYEQYF

cdr3_length: 15
v_call: TRBV4-1
cdr3_aa: CASSQTRQGSQPQHF

cdr3_length: 11
v_call: TRBV7-2
cdr3_aa: CASSLEYEQFF

cdr3_length: 13
v_call: TRBV7-9
cdr3_aa: CASSLAGANEQFF

cdr3_length: 17
v_call: TRBV7-3
cdr3_aa: CASSLTPTAGLTDTQYF

cdr3_length: 13
v_call: TRBV7-9
cdr3_aa: CASSPPERLSQFF

cdr3_length: 18
v_call: TRBV18
cdr3_aa: CASSPLGQGARGANVLTF

cdr3_length: 18
v_call: TRBV28
cdr3_aa: CASSLLRGTTAFNSPLHF

cdr3_length: 15
v_call: TRBV5-1
cdr3_aa: CASSLTGTPQETQYF

cdr3_length: 17
v_call: TRBV5-1
cdr3_aa: CASSLRGERDLAYEQYF

cdr3_length: 15
v_call: TRBV28
cdr3_aa: CASSERGTVDQPQHF

cdr3_length: 14
v_call: TRBV27
cdr3_aa: CASSSGDRLSPLHF

cdr3_length: 14
v_call: TRBV9
cdr3_aa: CASSVDGQGYGYTF

cdr3_length: 12
v_call: TRBV7-9
cdr3_aa: CASSSRDSEAFF

cdr3_length: 14
v_call: TRBV7-9
cdr3_aa: CASRFLQGSPEAFF

cdr3_length: 18
v_call: TRBV4-1
cdr3_aa: CASSQGPLGSGIQETQYF

cdr3_length: 12
v_call: TRBV28
cdr3_aa: CASVTGVYGYTF

cdr3_length: 11
v_call: TRBV5-6
cdr3_aa: CASSLETVRTF

cdr3_length: 14
v_call: TRBV5-6
cdr3_aa: CASSFPGIVTEAFF

cdr3_length: 13
v_call: TRBV7-2
cdr3_aa: CASSSQGGYEQYF

cdr3_length: 17
v_call: TRBV28
cdr3_aa: CASSLLAGGPGTGELFF

cdr3_length: 13
v_call: TRBV6-5
cdr3_aa: CASRRSREGEAFF

cdr3_length: 14
v_call: TRBV4-1
cdr3_aa: CASRPNSAGDEQYF

cdr3_length: 15
v_call: TRBV2
cdr3_aa: CASSNRAGDNDEQFF

cdr3_length: 15
v_call: TRBV7-8
cdr3_aa: CASSLRLAGDVEQFF

cdr3_length: 15
v_call: TRBV2
cdr3_aa: CASTKLAGAGYEQYF

cdr3_length: 14
v_call: TRBV13
cdr3_aa: CASSLNRELGEQYF

cdr3_length: 15
v_call: TRBV5-1
cdr3_aa: CASSLSTVSGNTIYF

cdr3_length: 17
v_call: TRBV27
cdr3_aa: CASSLRGGRGTNTEAFF